The clone carrying this TCR beta chain was found a few times. The antigen is not known. The entry originates in a study of T-cell memory formation after mild COVID-19. Findings of the study overall: Among clones contracting day 15 to 85, CD4/CD8 was balanced, whereas later expanders leaned CD4+.

Trimming removed 6 bases from V and 7 bases from J, with 18 bases in between. The CDR3 totals 14 residues. Each CDR3 protein gets one entry after TCRdb re-called the 5' RACE reads with MiXCR. The data show about 190,000 distinct CDR3 sequences, over 9.5% seen once. The sample consisted of PBMCs or a T cell subset sorted from them (not recorded which). The source of this sequence is a man younger than 35 who had mild COVID-19 (a few samples of this study predate the infection). Cell type and time point are not known. V and J are TRBV12-3 or TRBV12-4 and TRBJ2-5, with a possible D match to TRBD2 (6 bases). CDR3: CASSPSGTFGTQYF. CDR3 nucleotide sequence: TGTGCCAGCAGCCCGTCAGGGACTTTCGGGACCCAGTACTTC.